Below, 6 T cell receptor beta chains from the same sample are listed, as sequenced in a study of blood T cell repertoires in COVID-19. Profiled with immunoSEQ multiplex PCR; TCRdb holds only in-frame clones, not every one. Among 120,000 to 150,000 clones listed, over 80% were seen once. The sample consisted of peripheral blood. These receptors were collected from a man aged 55 to 70 with active or convalescent COVID-19.

Note on this clone: The final CDR3 position lacks the conserved phenylalanine or tryptophan, pointing to a likely read error. The DNA is left out, because the CDR3 cannot be placed on it with certainty; the CDR3 is given as TCRdb lists it. The gene calls are TRBV19 and TRBJ1-2; no DNA check was done on the table's D call, TRBD1. Germline CDR1 reads LNHDA; CDR2 reads SQIVND (reference sequence). The CDR3 is 12 residues long, ends included. CDR3 loop: CASSICQGDYYL.

The J gene is TRBJ1-1, the V gene TRBV27; D unclear. CDR1 MNHEY and CDR2 SMNVEV come from the germline V gene (reference sequence). V lost 3 bases to trimming and J lost 4 bases, with 9 bases between them. The CDR3 is 13 amino acids. The CDR3 spells CASSFGLGTEAFF. The DNA for the CDR3 is TGTGCCAGCAGTTTTGGTCTAGGCACTGAAGCTTTCTTT.

This chain uses TRBV5-1 with TRBJ1-3; no definite D call. In germline, CDR1 is SGHRS, CDR2 YFSETQ. With 6 bases removed from V and 4 bases from J, the gap between germline ends came to 17 bases. This CDR3 contains 15 residues. CDR3 sequence reads: CASKEKPVVGNTIYF. CDR3 sequence (DNA): TGCGCCAGCAAGGAGAAGCCAGTGGTAGGAAACACCATATATTTT.

The V call is TRBV27, the J call TRBJ2-7, with TRBD2 as a possible D gene (6 bases). V lost 4 bases to trimming and J lost 4 bases, with 11 bases between them. CDR1 and CDR2 from the germline V gene are MNHEY and SMNVEV (reference sequence). The CDR3 totals 13 residues. DNA for the CDR3: TGTGCCAGCAGTTCTCAGCGGGCGTACGAGCAGTACTTC. Its translation is CASSSQRAYEQYF.

V gene TRBV7-9 combines with J gene TRBJ2-1; D possibly corresponds to TRBD2 (6 bases). The germline CDR1 and CDR2 sequences are SEHNR and FQNEAQ (reference sequence). The V end lost 3 bases, the J end lost 8 bases, and 14 bases lay between the germline ends. CDR3 length: 14 amino acids. CDR3 nucleotides: TGTGCCAGCAGCTTGTCTAGCGTGGGGGATGAGCAGTTCTTC. It translates to CASSLSSVGDEQFF.

This chain connects TRBV18 to TRBJ1-2; no reliable D call. The CDR3 extends over 18 amino acids. V was cut by 1 base and J by 0 bases, with 18 bases left in between. The germline V gene has CDR1 KGHSH and CDR2 LQKENI. DNA of the CDR3: TGTGCCAGCTCACCACTTAGGCGGTCGGATCATCCTAACTATGGCTACACCTTC. Encoded protein: CASSPLRRSDHPNYGYTF.